Sequencing of this T cell receptor beta chain was carried out in a study of T cells in Graves' hyperthyroidism and ophthalmopathy. As for the study in general: Peripheral blood was acquired at first diagnosis, ahead of any therapy whatsoever.

Study-wide points: Most expanded thyroid clonotypes above 0.001 also appeared in blood. Ophthalmopathy and stable hyperthyroidism were separated by a 13 V-J model.

Regions amplified from RNA transcripts were the TCR beta CDR3 regions. First-round RT-PCR with HTBI primers amplified the TCR CDR3 region. TCRdb processed the multiplex PCR reads anew with MiXCR; each CDR3 protein has one entry. The sample has about 350,000 distinct CDR3 sequences; less than 20% are singletons. Per the germline V gene, CDR1 is MNHEY and CDR2 is SMNVEV (reference sequence). The length of the CDR3 is 13 residues. V lost 4 bases, J lost 7 bases, and 11 bases lay in between. Concerning this clonotype itself: Antigen: not known.

Source material: blood. This clonotype was sampled from a woman between 40 and 50 years old with Graves' ophthalmopathy. The chain carries TRBV27 and TRBJ1-5; tentatively, D is TRBD1 (5 bases). The CDR3 nucleotides are TGTGCCAGCAGTTCCGGGACTTCGCAGCCCCAGCATTTT. This translates into CASSSGTSQPQHF.